This T cell receptor beta chain is drawn from a study of T cells in Graves' hyperthyroidism and ophthalmopathy. Study summary: Peripheral blood was drawn at first diagnosis, prior to all treatment. Study outcomes and limitations: In blood, most of the thyroid clonotypes expanded above 0.001 were also present.

Germline CDR1 and CDR2: SGHRS and YFSETQ. Germline trimming cut 2 bases from V and 6 bases from J; bases unmatched to any gene: 4. The CDR3 covers 14 residues. With respect to this clonotype: Its specificity is not known. With a much larger clone just one base away, this may be a read error. This is likely a read error, given that the CDR3 carries no conserved phenylalanine or tryptophan at its end.

PBMCs were derived from about 10 ml fresh peripheral blood. Amplification yielded TCR beta CDR3 regions, with RNA transcripts as the source. The HTBI primer set drove a first-round RT-PCR of the TCR CDR3. TCRdb reanalysed the multiplex PCR reads using MiXCR and keeps one entry per CDR3 protein. The sample consists of about 290,000 distinct CDR3 sequences, 15% to 20% of them appearing once. The origin of this receptor is a man between 25 and 39 years old with Graves' hyperthyroidism. Sequenced sample: blood. The chain recombines TRBV5-1 with TRBJ1-4, with 7 bases lining up with TRBD1. DNA of the CDR3: TGCGCCAGCAGCTTACCGGGACAGCATGAAAAACTGTTTCTT. Translating it yields CASSLPGQHEKLFL.